Following are 12 T cell receptor beta chains from one sample sequenced in a study of blood T cell repertoires in COVID-19. Repertoires were generated with immunoSEQ multiplex PCR, while TCRdb's copy carries only in-frame clones and drops some. The table includes fewer than 350,000 clones, approximately 91% detected once. The sample consisted of PBMCs or T cells enriched from blood (not recorded which). The receptors originated from a woman between 25 and 40 years old who had recovered from COVID-19.

This clone was picked up a small number of times. The chain carries TRBV10-3 and TRBJ1-1, with 8 nucleotides matching TRBD1. V trimming: 4 bases; J trimming: 3 bases; junction bases outside the gene matches: 4. Germline V gene data show CDR1 as ENHRY and CDR2 as SYGVKD. This CDR3 is 14 amino acids long. CDR3 nucleotide sequence: TGTGCCATCAGTGCGACAGGGGATTACACTGAAGCTTTCTTT. Amino acids: CAISATGDYTEAFF.

The genes are TRBV30 and TRBJ2-1; tentative D call: TRBD1 (6 bases). The germline CDR1 and CDR2 sequences are GTSNPN and SVGIG (reference sequence). CDR3 length: 17 amino acids. V dropped 0 bases and J dropped 2 bases, with 17 bases sitting between them. The CDR3 DNA follows: TGTGCCTGGAGTGTAAACAGGGTAGGGTTTGCCTACAATGAGCAGTTCTTC. As protein: CAWSVNRVGFAYNEQFF.

The chain has TRBV5-5 and TRBJ2-1; the match to TRBD2 covers 7 bases. This CDR3 contains 15 residues. CDR1 and CDR2 from the germline V gene are SGHKS and YYEKEE (reference sequence). The J segment lost 0 bases and the V segment lost 4 bases, leaving 4 bases of the junction unmatched. Written as DNA, the CDR3 is TGTGCCAGCAGCCTCGGGGGGAGCTCCTACAATGAGCAGTTCTTC. This gives the protein CASSLGGSSYNEQFF.

The CDR3 DNA reads TGTGCCAGCAACCTGCCCGGGGATTCCTCTGGAAACACCATATATTTT. It encodes CASNLPGDSSGNTIYF. J is TRBJ1-3 and V is TRBV28; D is ambiguous. The germline gives CDR1 MDHEN, CDR2 SYDVKM. This CDR3 spans 16 amino acids. V was shortened by 7 bases and J by 0 bases, with 16 bases between the two germline ends.

The V call is TRBV11-2, the J call TRBJ1-2; 8 bases align to TRBD1. Trimming at V came to 4 bases and at J to 7 bases, leaving 5 bases not matched to a gene. Per germline, CDR1 SGHAT and CDR2 FQNNGV. The CDR3 is made up of 13 amino acids. The DNA of the CDR3 is TGTGCCAGCAGCTCCAGGGGGCTGGGTGGCTACACCTTC. This gives the protein CASSSRGLGGYTF.

J is TRBJ1-4 and V is TRBV4-1; maybe TRBD1 (6 bases). The V end lost 1 base, the J end lost 0 bases, and 18 bases lay between the germline ends. Germline values: CDR1 MGHRA, CDR2 YSYEKL. This CDR3 has 19 amino acids. The CDR3 loop is CASSQVLRDTLATNEKLFF. The DNA of the CDR3 is TGCGCCAGCAGCCAAGTACTGAGGGACACACTAGCAACTAATGAAAAACTGTTTTTT.

J is TRBJ2-2 and V is TRBV11-3, with a tentative D call TRBD2 (6 bases). Trimming stripped 0 bases from V and 6 bases from J, with 20 bases between. There are 18 residues in the CDR3. Germline CDR1 SGHNT, CDR2 YENEEA. The CDR3 sequence is CASSLEGWEAVEAGELFF. CDR3 coding DNA: TGTGCCAGCAGCTTAGAGGGCTGGGAGGCGGTAGAAGCCGGGGAGCTGTTTTTT. The whole variable domain, filled in from reference TRBV11-3 and TRBJ2-2, reads EAGVVQSPRYKIIEKKQPVAFWCNPISGHNTLYWYLQNLGQGPELLIRYENEEAVDDSQLPKDRFSAERLKGVDSTLKIQPAELGDSAVYLCASSLEGWEAVEAGELFFGEGSRLTVL.

V usage is TRBV5-8 and J usage is TRBJ2-7, with D possibly TRBD1 on 6 matching bases. CDR1 is SGHTS and CDR2 is YDEGEE in the germline V gene. Trimming removed 4 bases at V and 5 bases at J, with 19 bases between. The CDR3 is 15 amino acids. The CDR3 here is CASSTWTANSDEQYF. The DNA of the CDR3 is TGTGCCAGCAGCACGTGGACAGCGAATAGCGACGAGCAGTACTTC.

The rearrangement joins TRBV9 to TRBJ1-1; a weak D match, TRBD1 (5 bases). The CDR3 totals 15 residues. V was trimmed by 0 bases and J by 0 bases, leaving 9 bases between them. Per the germline V gene, CDR1 is SGDLS and CDR2 is YYNGEE. In DNA, the CDR3 is TGTGCCAGCAGCGTAGGTGGGGGGATGAACACTGAAGCTTTCTTT. Its protein product is CASSVGGGMNTEAFF.

This chain joins TRBV24-1 and TRBJ1-1; possibly TRBD1 for D (6 bases). With 4 bases removed from V and 8 bases from J, the gap between germline ends came to 13 bases. The CDR3 contains 13 residues. CDR1 KGHDR and CDR2 SFDVKD come from the germline V gene. CDR3 DNA sequence: TGTGCCACCAGTGAGGTTGGGGGCCCCGAAGCTTTCTTT. Amino acids: CATSEVGGPEAFF.

Comment on this clone: The junction does not match germline at one end; this may be a read error. CDR3 DNA sequence: TGTACCAGCACCCTCGGGGGGGCCGGGGAGCTGTTTTTT. As protein: CTSTLGGAGELFF. V usage is TRBV28 and J usage is TRBJ2-2; TRBD2 aligns across 8 bases. Germline V gene lookup returns CDR1 MDHEN and CDR2 SYDVKM. CDR3 length: 13 amino acids.

The chain combines TRBV27 with TRBJ2-1, with 10 bases identical to TRBD2. Per germline, CDR1 MNHEY and CDR2 SMNVEV (reference sequence). V lost 6 bases, J lost 5 bases, and 7 bases stayed unmatched. The CDR3 totals 15 residues. CDR3 coding DNA: TGTGCCAGCAGAATCGCTAGCGGGGGTAACAATGAGCAGTTCTTC. It yields the protein CASRIASGGNNEQFF.